The sample holds a few counts of the clone carrying this T cell receptor beta chain. This sample is part of a study of blood T cell repertoires in COVID-19. Study background: Researchers got acute and convalescent COVID-19 samples from the United States, Italy and Spain. T cells, B-cell-depleted T cells, or PBMCs provided the cDNA or gDNA that served as material.

V lost 9 bases, J lost 8 bases, and 17 bases stayed unmatched. Germline CDR1 is LNHNV and CDR2 is YYDKDF (reference sequence). The CDR3 has 15 residues. In the study's own analysis: Reference gene primer amplification in the assay estimated nucleated cell counts. The table came from immunoSEQ multiplex PCR; TCRdb's copy has only in-frame clones and leaves some out. V, J and clone size were drawn from that table, and D and trimming were deduced from the DNA. The table records 150,000 to 200,000 clones, less than 90% of them present only once. The clonotype was recovered from a woman in her forties with acute or convalescent COVID-19. The material sequenced was peripheral blood. The V gene is TRBV15, the J gene TRBJ2-7; the match to TRBD1 covers 9 bases. The CDR3 DNA is TGTGCCACGTTTTCCGGCGGGACAGGGCTCTCAAAGCAGTACTTC. Its protein is CATFSGGTGLSKQYF.